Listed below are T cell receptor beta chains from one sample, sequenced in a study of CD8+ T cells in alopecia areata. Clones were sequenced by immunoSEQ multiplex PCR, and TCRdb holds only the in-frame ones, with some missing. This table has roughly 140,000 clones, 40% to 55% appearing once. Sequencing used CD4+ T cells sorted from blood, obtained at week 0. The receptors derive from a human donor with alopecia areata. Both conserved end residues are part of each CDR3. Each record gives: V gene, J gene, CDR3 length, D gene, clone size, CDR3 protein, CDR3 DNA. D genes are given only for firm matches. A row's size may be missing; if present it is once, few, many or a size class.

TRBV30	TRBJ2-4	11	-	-	CAWGPRNIQYF	TGTGCCTGGGGGCCTCGAAACATTCAGTACTTC
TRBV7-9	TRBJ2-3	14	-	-	CASSFRGSTDTQYF	TGTGCCAGCAGCTTCCGGGGGAGCACAGATACGCAGTATTTT
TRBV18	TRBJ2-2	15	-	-	CASSPRISSYGELFF	TGTGCCAGCTCACCAAGGATTAGCAGCTACGGGGAGCTGTTTTTT
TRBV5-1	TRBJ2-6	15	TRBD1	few	CASSLQGAGANVLTF	TGCGCCAGCAGCTTGCAGGGGGCTGGGGCCAACGTCCTGACTTTC
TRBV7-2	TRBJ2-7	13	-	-	CASSLTQSYEQYF	TGTGCCAGCAGCTTAACCCAGAGCTACGAGCAGTACTTC
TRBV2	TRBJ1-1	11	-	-	CASNVLDEAFF	TGTGCCAGCAATGTTTTGGATGAAGCTTTCTTT
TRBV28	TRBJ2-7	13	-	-	CASSLTSSYEQYF	TGTGCCAGCAGTTTAACTTCCTCCTACGAGCAGTACTTC
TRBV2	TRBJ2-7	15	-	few	CASSPQGGGFSGQYF	TGTGCCAGCAGTCCCCAGGGAGGGGGCTTTTCCGGGCAGTACTTC
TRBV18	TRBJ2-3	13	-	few	CASSPMSTDTQYF	TGTGCCAGCTCACCTATGAGCACAGATACGCAGTATTTT
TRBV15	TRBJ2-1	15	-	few	CATSPRLTGYNEQFF	TGTGCCACCAGCCCTCGTTTAACAGGGTACAATGAGCAGTTCTTC
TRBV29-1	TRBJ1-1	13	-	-	CSVAQGPNTEAFF	TGCAGTGTCGCCCAGGGACCGAACACTGAAGCTTTCTTT
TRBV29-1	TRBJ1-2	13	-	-	CSVSPRMRDGYTF	TGCAGCGTGAGCCCCCGAATGAGGGATGGCTACACCTTC
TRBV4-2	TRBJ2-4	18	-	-	CASSERTQGLIAKNIQYF	TGTGCCAGCAGCGAACGAACCCAGGGCCTTATAGCCAAAAACATTCAGTACTTC
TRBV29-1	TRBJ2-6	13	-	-	CSVAGSGANVLTF	TGCAGCGTTGCTGGGTCTGGGGCCAACGTCCTGACTTTC
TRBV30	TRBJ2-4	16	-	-	CAWSRATQLAKNIQYF	TGTGCCTGGAGCCGGGCAACCCAACTAGCCAAAAACATTCAGTACTTC
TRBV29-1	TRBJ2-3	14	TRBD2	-	CSGLGSGSSYTQYF	TGCAGCGGATTGGGGAGCGGGAGCAGTTATACGCAGTATTTT
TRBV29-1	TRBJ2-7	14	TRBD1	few	CSVALGQGAKEQYF	TGCAGCGTGGCACTCGGACAGGGGGCGAAAGAGCAGTACTTC